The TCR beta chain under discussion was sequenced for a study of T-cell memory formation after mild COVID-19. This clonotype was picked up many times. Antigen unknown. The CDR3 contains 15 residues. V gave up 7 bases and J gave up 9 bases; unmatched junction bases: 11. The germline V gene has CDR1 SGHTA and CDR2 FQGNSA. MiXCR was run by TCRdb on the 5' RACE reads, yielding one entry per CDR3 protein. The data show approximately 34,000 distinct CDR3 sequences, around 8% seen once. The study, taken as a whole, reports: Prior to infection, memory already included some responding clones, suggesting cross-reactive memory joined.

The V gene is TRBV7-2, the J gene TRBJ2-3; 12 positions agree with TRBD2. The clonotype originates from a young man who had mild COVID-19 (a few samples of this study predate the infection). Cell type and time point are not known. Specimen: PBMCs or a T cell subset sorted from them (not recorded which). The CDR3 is CASTTYLAGGLTQYF. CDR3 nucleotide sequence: TGTGCCAGCACCACTTACCTAGCGGGGGGGTTAACGCAGTATTTT.